Shown below are 11 T cell receptor beta chains from a single sample sequenced in a study of T cells in Graves' hyperthyroidism and ophthalmopathy. Amplified TCR beta CDR3 regions came from RNA transcripts. When the TCR CDR3 underwent first-round RT-PCR, the HTBI primer set was used. From the multiplex PCR reads, TCRdb called clonotypes with MiXCR, one entry per CDR3 protein. The sample consists of 450,000 to 650,000 distinct CDR3 sequences, roughly 15% of them appearing once. Sample: blood. All receptors derive from a woman aged 18-29 years with Graves' ophthalmopathy.

The chain couples TRBV5-1 to TRBJ2-3; TRBD1 might be the D (7 bases). In germline, CDR1 is SGHRS, CDR2 YFSETQ. Trimming stripped 4 bases from V and 4 bases from J, with 19 bases between. This CDR3 spans 16 amino acids. CDR3 region: CASSPGGQTAADTQYF. In DNA form, the CDR3 reads TGCGCCAGCAGCCCCGGGGGACAGACAGCGGCAGATACGCAGTATTTT.

The CDR3 bases are TGTGCCAGCAGTTTAGCACAGGGGGCTCAGCCCCAGCATTTT. Translated: CASSLAQGAQPQHF. V is TRBV28 and J is TRBJ1-5; 9 bases agree with TRBD1. V was pared by 2 bases and J by 6 bases, with 2 bases of the junction left unmatched. This CDR3 spans 14 amino acids. Germline CDR1 and CDR2: MDHEN and SYDVKM.

This clonotype has just a few counts. The chain recombines TRBV5-6 with TRBJ2-1; D is possibly TRBD1 (6 bases). Germline-derived CDR1 and CDR2 are SGHDT and YYEEEE. The V end lost 4 bases, the J end lost 9 bases, and 11 bases lay between the germline ends. The CDR3 is 12 amino acids. The CDR3 nucleotides read TGTGCCAGCAGCCAGGGACACGCTGAGCAGTTCTTC. It is translated as CASSQGHAEQFF.

The rearrangement links TRBV4-1 to TRBJ2-7; D gene unclear. The CDR3 length is 16 residues. In germline, CDR1 is MGHRA, CDR2 YSYEKL. The V end lost 1 base, the J end lost 1 base, and 14 bases lay between the germline ends. CDR3 nucleotide sequence: TGCGCCAGCAGCCAAGGGGCGCAGACCGCGTCCTACGAGCAGTACTTC. This sequence encodes CASSQGAQTASYEQYF.

J is TRBJ2-7 and V is TRBV2; TRBD2 agrees at 9 bases. The trim removed 5 bases at V and 3 bases at J, leaving 5 bases unmatched. This CDR3 contains 14 residues. Germline V lookup: CDR1 SNHLY, CDR2 FYNNEI. CDR3 in amino acids: CASSISGRDYEQYF. CDR3 in DNA: TGTGCCAGCAGTATTAGCGGGAGAGACTACGAGCAGTACTTC.

This clonotype was recorded many times. This sequence joins TRBV5-1 and TRBJ2-7; D tentatively fits TRBD1 or TRBD2 (5 bases each). This CDR3 is built from 14 residues. Trimming pared 5 bases from V and 5 bases from J, leaving 17 bases between. Germline assignment: CDR1 SGHRS and CDR2 YFSETQ. The CDR3 sequence is CASSSVQGRNEQYF. The CDR3 region has the DNA TGCGCCAGCAGTTCCGTCCAGGGACGAAACGAGCAGTACTTC.

V is TRBV7-8 and J is TRBJ2-2; D is undetermined. The V end lost 2 bases, the J end lost 7 bases, and 11 bases lay between the germline ends. The germline V gene has CDR1 SGHVS and CDR2 FQNEAQ. This CDR3 comprises 14 residues. CDR3 residues: CASSLYRLDGELFF. The CDR3 DNA reads TGTGCCAGCAGCTTATATAGACTTGACGGGGAGCTGTTTTTT.

This clonotype turned up a few times. The chain recombines TRBV28 with TRBJ2-1; no clear D gene. Germline CDR1 and CDR2: MDHEN and SYDVKM. The CDR3 has 13 residues. Trimming pared 4 bases from V and 10 bases from J, leaving 14 bases between. In nucleotides, the CDR3 is TGTGCCAGCAGTTGGGTGTTGGCCGGAGAGCAGTTCTTC. Protein product: CASSWVLAGEQFF.

This clonotype showed up just a few times. A read error is possible here, since a much larger clone lies one base away. The CDR3 loop is CASGAIAGEETQYF. The CDR3 nucleotides read TGTGCCAGCGGCGCCATAGCGGGGGAAGAGACCCAGTACTTC. This chain joins TRBV11-2 and TRBJ2-5, with 9 nucleotides matching TRBD2. J was trimmed by 3 bases and V by 8 bases; bases with no gene match: 7. CDR1 and CDR2 from the germline V gene are SGHAT and FQNNGV. The CDR3 extends over 14 amino acids.

The chain joins TRBV6-1 to TRBJ2-3; 8 bases map to TRBD2. The germline gives CDR1 MNHNS, CDR2 SASEGT. The V gene end was trimmed by 0 bases and the J gene end by 1 base; junction bases not matched to a gene: 0. The CDR3 spans 15 residues. The DNA for the CDR3 is TGTGCCAGCAGTGAAGCCGGGGGGGGCACAGATACGCAGTATTTT. As protein: CASSEAGGGTDTQYF.

This clonotype appeared a few times. The chain recombines TRBV6-1 with TRBJ2-5, with D maybe TRBD2 (5 bases). Trimming pared 5 bases from V and 7 bases from J, leaving 8 bases between. The CDR3 length is 11 residues. The germline CDR1 and CDR2 sequences are MNHNS and SASEGT. For the CDR3, the DNA is TGTGCCAGCAGTAGTCGGGGGACCCAGTACTTC. Translating gives CASSSRGTQYF.